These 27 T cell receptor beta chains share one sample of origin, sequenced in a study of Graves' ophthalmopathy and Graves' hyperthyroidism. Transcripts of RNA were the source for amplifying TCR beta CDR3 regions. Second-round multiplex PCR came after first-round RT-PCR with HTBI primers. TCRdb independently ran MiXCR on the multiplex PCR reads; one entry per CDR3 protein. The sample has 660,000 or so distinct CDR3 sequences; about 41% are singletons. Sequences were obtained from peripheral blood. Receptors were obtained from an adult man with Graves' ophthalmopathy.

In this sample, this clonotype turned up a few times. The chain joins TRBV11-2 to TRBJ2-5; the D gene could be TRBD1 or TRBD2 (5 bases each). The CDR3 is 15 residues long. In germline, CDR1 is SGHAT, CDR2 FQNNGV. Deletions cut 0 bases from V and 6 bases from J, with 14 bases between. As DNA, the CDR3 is TGTGCCAGCAGCTTAGATATCTCTGGGGGAAAGACCCAGTACTTC. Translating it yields CASSLDISGGKTQYF.

The CDR3 region has the DNA TGTGCCAGCAGTGAGGCTAGCGGGGGGCTAGGTGAAAAACTGTTTTTT. It specifies CASSEASGGLGEKLFF. This sequence joins TRBV25-1 and TRBJ1-4; D perhaps matches TRBD1 (6 bases). Germline lookup yields CDR1 MGHDK and CDR2 SYGVNS. CDR3 length: 16 amino acids. V shed 3 bases and J shed 7 bases, with 18 bases lying between them.

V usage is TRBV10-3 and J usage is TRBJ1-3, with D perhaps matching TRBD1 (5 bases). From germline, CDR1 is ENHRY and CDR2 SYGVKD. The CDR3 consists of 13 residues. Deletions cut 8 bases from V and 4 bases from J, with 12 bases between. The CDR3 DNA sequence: TGTGCCATCTCCGGGGCAGGAGGAAACACCATATATTTT. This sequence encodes CAISGAGGNTIYF.

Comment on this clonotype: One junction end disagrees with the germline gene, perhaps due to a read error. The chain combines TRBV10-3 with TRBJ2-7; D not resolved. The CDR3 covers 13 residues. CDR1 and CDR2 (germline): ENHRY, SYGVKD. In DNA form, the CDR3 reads TGTGCCATCAGTGAACCCCGCTCCTGCGAGCAGTACTTC. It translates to CAISEPRSCEQYF.

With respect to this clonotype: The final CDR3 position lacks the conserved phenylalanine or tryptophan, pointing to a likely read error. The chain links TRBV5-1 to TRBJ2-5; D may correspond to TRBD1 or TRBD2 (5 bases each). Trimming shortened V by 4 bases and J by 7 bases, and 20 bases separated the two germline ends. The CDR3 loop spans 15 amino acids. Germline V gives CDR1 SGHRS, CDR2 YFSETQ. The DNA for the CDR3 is TGCGCCAGCAGCGTATACCGGGACCCTTATGCGACCCAGTACTGC. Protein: CASSVYRDPYATQYC.

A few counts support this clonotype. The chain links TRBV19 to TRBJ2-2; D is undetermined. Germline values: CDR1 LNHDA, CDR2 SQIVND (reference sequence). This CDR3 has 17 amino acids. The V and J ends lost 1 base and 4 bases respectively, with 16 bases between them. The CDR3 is CASSIGRLRSGTGELFF. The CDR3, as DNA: TGTGCCAGTAGTATAGGGCGATTGCGGAGTGGCACCGGGGAGCTGTTTTTT.

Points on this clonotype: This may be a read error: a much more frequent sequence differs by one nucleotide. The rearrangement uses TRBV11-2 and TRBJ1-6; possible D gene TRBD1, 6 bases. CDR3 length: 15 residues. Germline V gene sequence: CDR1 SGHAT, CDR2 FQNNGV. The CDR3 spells CASTIPQGHNSPPHF. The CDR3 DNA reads TGTGCCAGCACTATCCCCCAGGGGCATAATTCACCCCCCCACTTT. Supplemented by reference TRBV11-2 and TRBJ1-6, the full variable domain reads EAGVAQSPRYKIIEKRQSVAFWCNPISGHATLYWYQQILGQGPKLLIQFQNNGVVDDSQLPKDRFSAERLKGVDSTLKIQPAKLEDSAVYLCASTIPQGHNSPPHFGNGTRLTVT.

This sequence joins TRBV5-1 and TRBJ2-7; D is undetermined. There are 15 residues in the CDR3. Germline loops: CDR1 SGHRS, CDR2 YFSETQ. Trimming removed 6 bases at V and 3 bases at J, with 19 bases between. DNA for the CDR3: TGCGCCAGCACCACCTTTGTGGCAGGCCTCTACGAGCAGTACTTC. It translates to CASTTFVAGLYEQYF.

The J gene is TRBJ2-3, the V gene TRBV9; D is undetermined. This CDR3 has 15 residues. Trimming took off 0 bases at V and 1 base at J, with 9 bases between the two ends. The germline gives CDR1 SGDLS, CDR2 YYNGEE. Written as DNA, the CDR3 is TGTGCCAGCAGCGTAGCAAGCAGACGCACAGATACGCAGTATTTT. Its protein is CASSVASRRTDTQYF.

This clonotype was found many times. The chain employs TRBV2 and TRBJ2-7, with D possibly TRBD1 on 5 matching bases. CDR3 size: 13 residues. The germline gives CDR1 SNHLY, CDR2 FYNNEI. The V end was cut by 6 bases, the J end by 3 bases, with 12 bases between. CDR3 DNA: TGTGCCAGCAGCTGGACAATTCTCTACGAGCAGTACTTC. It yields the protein CASSWTILYEQYF. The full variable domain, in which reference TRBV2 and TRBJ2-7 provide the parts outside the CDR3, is EPEVTQTPSHQVTQMGQEVILRCVPISNHLYFYWYRQILGQKVEFLVSFYNNEISEKSEIFDDQFSVERPDGSNFTLKIRSTKLEDSAMYFCASSWTILYEQYFGPGTRLTVT.

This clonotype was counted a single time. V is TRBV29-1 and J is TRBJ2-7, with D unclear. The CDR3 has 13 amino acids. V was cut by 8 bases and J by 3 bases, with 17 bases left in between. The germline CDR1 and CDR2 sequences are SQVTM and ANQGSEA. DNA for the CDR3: TGCAGCAGTTCCGCCTGGACCCACTACGAGCAGTACTTC. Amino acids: CSSSAWTHYEQYF.

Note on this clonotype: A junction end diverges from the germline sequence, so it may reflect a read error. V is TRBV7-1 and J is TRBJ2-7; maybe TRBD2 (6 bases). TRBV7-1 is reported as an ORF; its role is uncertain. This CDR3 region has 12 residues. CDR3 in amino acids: CASSELTGERYF. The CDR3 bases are TGTGCCAGCAGCGAGCTCACGGGAGAGCGGTACTTC.

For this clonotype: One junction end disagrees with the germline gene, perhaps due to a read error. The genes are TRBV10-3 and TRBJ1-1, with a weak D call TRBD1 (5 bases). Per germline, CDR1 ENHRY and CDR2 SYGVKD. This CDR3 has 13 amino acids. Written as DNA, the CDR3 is TGTGCCAGCAGTTCACTTACGGACACTAAAGCTTTCTTT. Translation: CASSSLTDTKAFF.

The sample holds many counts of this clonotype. CDR3 region: CASSFQGRRKTQYF. DNA of the CDR3: TGTGCCAGCAGTTTTCAGGGGCGCCGGAAGACCCAGTACTTC. The rearrangement joins TRBV12-3 or TRBV12-4 to TRBJ2-5, with D maybe TRBD1 (6 bases). This CDR3 comprises 14 residues. The V end lost 3 bases, the J end lost 6 bases, and 14 bases lay between the germline ends.

DNA of the CDR3: TGTGCCAGCAGTGAAGGGTCGCTAGCGGGATTCCGAGAGACCCAGTACTTC. Translation: CASSEGSLAGFRETQYF. The chain couples TRBV6-1 to TRBJ2-5; TRBD2 agrees at 9 bases. J gave up 4 bases and V 1 base, and 10 bases lay outside the gene matches. The CDR3 is 17 amino acids. Germline lookup yields CDR1 MNHNS and CDR2 SASEGT.

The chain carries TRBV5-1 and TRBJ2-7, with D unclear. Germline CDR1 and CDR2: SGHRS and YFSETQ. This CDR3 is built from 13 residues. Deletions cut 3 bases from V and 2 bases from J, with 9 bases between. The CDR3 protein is CASSSDLTYEQYF. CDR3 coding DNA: TGCGCCAGCAGCTCTGACTTGACCTACGAGCAGTACTTC.

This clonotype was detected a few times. This chain's CDR3 is CASSQGPRRATNEKLFF. The DNA of the CDR3 is TGCGCCAGCAGCCAGGGGCCTCGCAGGGCAACTAATGAAAAACTGTTTTTT. This rearrangement joins TRBV5-1 to TRBJ1-4, with D possibly TRBD1 on 6 matching bases. This CDR3 has 17 amino acids. Germline V lookup: CDR1 SGHRS, CDR2 YFSETQ. V was trimmed by 4 bases and J by 0 bases, leaving 16 bases between them.

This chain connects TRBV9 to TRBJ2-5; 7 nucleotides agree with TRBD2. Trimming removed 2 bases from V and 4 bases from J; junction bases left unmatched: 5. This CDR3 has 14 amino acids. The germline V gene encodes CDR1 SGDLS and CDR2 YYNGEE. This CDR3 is CASSVGGEAETQYF. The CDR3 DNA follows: TGTGCCAGCAGCGTGGGGGGGGAGGCAGAGACCCAGTACTTC.

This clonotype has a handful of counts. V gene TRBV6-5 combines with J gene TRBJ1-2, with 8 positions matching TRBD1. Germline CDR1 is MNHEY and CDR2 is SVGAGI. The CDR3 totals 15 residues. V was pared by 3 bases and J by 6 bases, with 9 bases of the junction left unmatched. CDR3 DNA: TGTGCCAGCAGTTATCAGGACAGGGTATTCGATGGCTACACCTTC. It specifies CASSYQDRVFDGYTF.

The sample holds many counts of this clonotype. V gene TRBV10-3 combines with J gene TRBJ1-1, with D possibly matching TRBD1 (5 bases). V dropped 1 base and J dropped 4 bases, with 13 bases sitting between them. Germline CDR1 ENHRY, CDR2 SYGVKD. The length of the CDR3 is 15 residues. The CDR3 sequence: CAISEFGGGGTEAFF. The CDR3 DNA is TGTGCCATCAGTGAGTTTGGGGGTGGAGGCACTGAAGCTTTCTTT.

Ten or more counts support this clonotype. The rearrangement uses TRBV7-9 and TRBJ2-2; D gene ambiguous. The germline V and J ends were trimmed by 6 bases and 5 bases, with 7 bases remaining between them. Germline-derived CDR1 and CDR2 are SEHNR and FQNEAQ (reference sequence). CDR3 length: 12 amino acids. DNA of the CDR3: TGTGCCAGCAGTGCAATTACCGGGGAGCTGTTTTTT. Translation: CASSAITGELFF.

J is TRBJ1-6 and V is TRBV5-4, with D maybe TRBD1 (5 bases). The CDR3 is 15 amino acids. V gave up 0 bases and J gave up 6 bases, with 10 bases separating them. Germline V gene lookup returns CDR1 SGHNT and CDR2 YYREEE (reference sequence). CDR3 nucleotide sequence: TGTGCCAGCAGCTTGGGCAGGGTGGCTAATTCACCCCTCCACTTT. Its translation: CASSLGRVANSPLHF. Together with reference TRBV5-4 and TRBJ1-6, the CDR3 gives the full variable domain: ETGVTQSPTHLIKTRGQQVTLRCSSQSGHNTVSWYQQALGQGPQFIFQYYREEENGRGNFPPRFSGLQFPNYSSELNVNALELDDSALYLCASSLGRVANSPLHFGNGTRLTVT.

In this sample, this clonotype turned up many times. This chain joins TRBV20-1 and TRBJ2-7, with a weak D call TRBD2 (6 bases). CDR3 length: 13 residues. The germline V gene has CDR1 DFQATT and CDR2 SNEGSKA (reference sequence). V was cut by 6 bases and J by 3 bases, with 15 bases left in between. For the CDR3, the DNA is TGCAGTGCCTTAAGTAGCGGAGGCTACGAGCAGTACTTC. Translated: CSALSSGGYEQYF.

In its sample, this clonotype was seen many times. CDR3 coding DNA: TGTGCCAGTAGTATTCAGCACAGGGGCACCTACGAGCAGTACTTC. It specifies CASSIQHRGTYEQYF. V is TRBV19 and J is TRBJ2-7, with 7 nucleotides matching TRBD1. Germline-derived CDR1 and CDR2 are LNHDA and SQIVND (reference sequence). V dropped 3 bases and J dropped 2; count of bases not matched to a gene: 7. This CDR3 is built from 15 residues.

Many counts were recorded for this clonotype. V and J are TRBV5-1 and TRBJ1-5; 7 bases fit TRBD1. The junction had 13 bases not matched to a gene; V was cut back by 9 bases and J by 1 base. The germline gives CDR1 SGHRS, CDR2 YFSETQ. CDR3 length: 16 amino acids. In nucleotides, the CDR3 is TGCGCCACCTACCAACAGGGGAATAGGAGCAATCAGCCCCAGCATTTT. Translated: CATYQQGNRSNQPQHF.

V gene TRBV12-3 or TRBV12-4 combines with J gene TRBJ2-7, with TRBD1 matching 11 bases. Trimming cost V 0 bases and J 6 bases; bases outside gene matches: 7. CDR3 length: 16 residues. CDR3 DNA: TGTGCCAGCAGTTTAGCGCTGGACAGGGGGCGGCCCGAGCAGTACTTC. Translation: CASSLALDRGRPEQYF.

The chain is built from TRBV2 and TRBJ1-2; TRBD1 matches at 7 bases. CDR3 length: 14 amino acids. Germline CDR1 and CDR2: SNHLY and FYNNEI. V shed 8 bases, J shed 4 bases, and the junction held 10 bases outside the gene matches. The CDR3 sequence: CASSPNGDSYGYTF. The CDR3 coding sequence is TGTGCCAGCTCACCAAACGGGGACAGCTATGGCTACACCTTC.